The 31 T cell receptor beta chains given below trace back to one sample, sequenced in a study of OX40 agonist ivuxolimab in advanced cancers. The protocol was immunoSEQ multiplex PCR, while the TCRdb copy is restricted to in-frame clones and leaves out a portion. This sample yields about 61,000 clones, of which approximately 77% are seen a single time; around 0.47% belongs to the top ten. Specimen: CD4+ or CD8+ T cells sorted from blood, collected in a trial of the OX40 agonist ivuxolimab. Source of these receptors: an adult with an advanced solid tumor such as melanoma, head and neck, liver or kidney cancer.

This chain links TRBV7-2 with TRBJ2-3, with 8 bases that match TRBD2. The CDR3 is made up of 15 amino acids. Germline V CDR1 and CDR2: SGHTA, FQGNSA. J was trimmed by 4 bases and V by 2 bases; bases with no gene match: 5. In DNA, the CDR3 is TGTGCCAGCAGCTTATTCGCGGGAGGTGCAGATACGCAGTATTTT. This gives the protein CASSLFAGGADTQYF.

CDR3 region: CASRATQNNYGYTF. In nucleotides, the CDR3 is TGTGCCAGCAGAGCGACTCAGAATAACTATGGCTACACCTTC. The genes are TRBV5-4 and TRBJ1-2; D unclear. This CDR3 has 14 residues. Germline CDR1 and CDR2: SGHNT and YYREEE (reference sequence). Trimming left V 5 bases short and J 1 base short, with 12 bases between.

The J gene is TRBJ2-3, the V gene TRBV5-1; possibly TRBD2 for D (5 bases). With 0 bases removed from V and 4 bases from J, the gap between germline ends came to 15 bases. The CDR3 spans 16 residues. The V gene's germline CDR1 is SGHRS and CDR2 YFSETQ. CDR3 protein: CASSLAEVAGADTQYF. The CDR3 coding sequence is TGCGCCAGCAGCTTGGCGGAGGTGGCTGGGGCAGATACGCAGTATTTT.

The CDR3 here is CASSIGAEQWNEQFF. CDR3 DNA: TGTGCCAGTAGTATAGGGGCGGAACAGTGGAATGAGCAGTTCTTC. The V gene is TRBV19, the J gene TRBJ2-1, with no clear D. Per germline, CDR1 LNHDA and CDR2 SQIVND (reference sequence). V lost 1 base, J lost 7 bases, and 14 bases lay in between. The CDR3 covers 15 residues. The whole variable domain, filled in from reference TRBV19 and TRBJ2-1, reads DGGITQSPKYLFRKEGQNVTLSCEQNLNHDAMYWYRQDPGQGLRLIYYSQIVNDFQKGDIAEGYSVSREKKESFPLTVTSAQKNPTAFYLCASSIGAEQWNEQFFGPGTRLTVL.

The chain couples TRBV2 to TRBJ1-3, with D unclear. CDR1 is SNHLY and CDR2 is FYNNEI in the germline V gene. The CDR3 is 13 amino acids. Between the trimmed V and J ends, which lost 5 bases and 4 bases, there was a span of 9 bases. The CDR3 loop reads CASSWGNGNTIYF. For the CDR3, the DNA is TGTGCCAGCAGTTGGGGAAACGGAAACACCATATATTTT.

The rearrangement links TRBV6-6 to TRBJ1-1; D is possibly TRBD1 (5 bases). The CDR3 covers 16 residues. V gave up 0 bases and J gave up 1 base, with 12 bases separating them. Germline assignment: CDR1 MNHNY and CDR2 SVGAGI (reference sequence). The CDR3 region has the DNA TGTGCCAGCAGTTACTCCGGGACCAGCCCGAACACTGAAGCTTTCTTT. This translates into CASSYSGTSPNTEAFF.

This clone was recorded once. This chain connects TRBV2 to TRBJ2-5; 10 bases fit TRBD1. J gave up 5 bases and V 3 bases, and 9 bases lay outside the gene matches. Germline assignment: CDR1 SNHLY and CDR2 FYNNEI. This CDR3 region has 16 residues. The CDR3 spells CASSDPLTGGQETQYF. CDR3 in DNA: TGTGCCAGCAGTGATCCCCTGACAGGGGGCCAGGAGACCCAGTACTTC.

This clone was detected only once. The chain couples TRBV4-1 to TRBJ2-3, with a possible D match to TRBD1 (5 bases). Germline CDR1 MGHRA, CDR2 YSYEKL. The CDR3 covers 17 residues. V was cut by 0 bases and J by 2 bases, with 15 bases left in between. CDR3 nucleotides: TGCGCCAGCAGCCAAGATCTGGAAGGGGCCTTCACAGATACGCAGTATTTT. Protein: CASSQDLEGAFTDTQYF.

This clone showed up just a few times. The V and J genes are TRBV5-1 and TRBJ2-3; D might be TRBD1 or TRBD2, each matching 5 bases. The CDR3 totals 18 residues. Germline lookup yields CDR1 SGHRS and CDR2 YFSETQ. Trimming left V 6 bases short and J 4 bases short, with 27 bases between. CDR3 coding DNA: TGCGCCAGCACGCAGGGTCGGGCGGGTTCGCCGGCGGCAGATACGCAGTATTTT. This translates into CASTQGRAGSPAADTQYF.

The V and J genes are TRBV11-3 and TRBJ2-5; 9 nucleotides agree with TRBD2. Trimming took 0 bases from V and 2 from J; bases not matched to a gene: 16. The CDR3 is made up of 20 amino acids. CDR1 is SGHNT, CDR2 YENEEA, per germline. The DNA for the CDR3 is TGTGCCAGCAGCTTAGATCCTAGGAGACAAAGGACTAGCGAACAAGAGACCCAGTACTTC. Amino acids: CASSLDPRRQRTSEQETQYF.

The genes are TRBV5-1 and TRBJ1-4, with a tentative D call TRBD1 (5 bases). The CDR3 length is 13 residues. The V gene's germline CDR1 is SGHRS and CDR2 YFSETQ. V was shortened by 7 bases and J by 3 bases, with 10 bases between the two germline ends. The CDR3 nucleotides read TGCGCCAGCCAGGGTGAGGCTAATGAAAAACTGTTTTTT. The encoded protein is CASQGEANEKLFF.

This clone came up once. The chain couples TRBV5-4 to TRBJ2-7; either TRBD1 or TRBD2 may supply D (5 bases each). Germline CDR1 is SGHNT and CDR2 is YYREEE (reference sequence). Trimming took off 2 bases at V and 9 bases at J, with 21 bases between the two ends. The CDR3 sequence is 15 residues long. The CDR3 DNA reads TGTGCCAGCAGCTTCAGGGACCCCCGACGGGAAGGGCAGTACTTC. This sequence encodes CASSFRDPRREGQYF.

This clone was counted only a few times. The rearrangement joins TRBV6-5 to TRBJ1-1, with D perhaps TRBD1 (5 bases). This CDR3 contains 16 residues. Germline assignment: CDR1 MNHEY and CDR2 SVGAGI. Trimming took 0 bases from V and 2 from J, leaving 13 bases between them. The CDR3 DNA follows: TGTGCCAGCAGTTACTCCGGGACTTTGATCAACACTGAAGCTTTCTTT. As protein: CASSYSGTLINTEAFF.

The rearrangement joins TRBV6-6 to TRBJ2-7, with TRBD1 identical over 7 bases. The V and J ends lost 6 bases and 3 bases, in that order; junction bases with no gene match: 11. This CDR3 spans 15 amino acids. Germline CDR1 MNHNY, CDR2 SVGAGI (reference sequence). This CDR3 is CASSTGQALVYEQYF. The CDR3 DNA follows: TGTGCCAGCAGCACCGGACAGGCCCTAGTCTACGAGCAGTACTTC.

The rearrangement links TRBV11-2 to TRBJ2-2, with 8 bases aligning to TRBD2. Germline loops: CDR1 SGHAT, CDR2 FQNNGV. Trimming at V came to 5 bases and at J to 8 bases, leaving 7 bases not matched to a gene. The CDR3 contains 14 residues. CDR3 sequence (DNA): TGTGCCAGCAGCCTGGTAGCGGGGTCTGGGGAGCTGTTTTTT. The encoded protein is CASSLVAGSGELFF.

V gene TRBV4-3 combines with J gene TRBJ2-7; 10 positions match TRBD1. The trim removed 3 bases at V and 3 bases at J, leaving 2 bases unmatched. Germline CDR1 LGHNA, CDR2 YSLEER. The length of the CDR3 is 14 residues. CDR3 sequence reads: CASSHRTGGYEQYF. The DNA of the CDR3 is TGCGCCAGCAGCCACAGGACAGGGGGCTACGAGCAGTACTTC.

The chain has TRBV30 and TRBJ2-1; TRBD1 might be the D (6 bases). Germline loops: CDR1 GTSNPN, CDR2 SVGIG (reference sequence). Trimming took 1 base from V and 7 from J, leaving 17 bases between them. This CDR3 contains 15 residues. Written as DNA, the CDR3 is TGTGCCTGGAGTGCGGGATATGGGGGCGGGAATGAGCAGTTCTTC. It codes for CAWSAGYGGGNEQFF.

This clone was picked up a small number of times. The chain employs TRBV30 and TRBJ1-3; perhaps TRBD1 as D (6 bases). Germline-derived CDR1 and CDR2 are GTSNPN and SVGIG (reference sequence). Trimming shortened V by 4 bases and J by 8 bases, and 15 bases separated the two germline ends. The CDR3 covers 13 residues. The CDR3 DNA reads as TGTGCCTGGACCAACGGGGGCGGAGACACCATATATTTT. Translated, it gives CAWTNGGGDTIYF.

This clone has only one observation. This chain joins TRBV5-1 and TRBJ1-1; weak D call: TRBD1 (5 bases). The V and J ends lost 0 bases and 0 bases respectively, with 6 bases between them. The germline V gene has CDR1 SGHRS and CDR2 YFSETQ. CDR3 length equals 14 residues. The CDR3 loop is CASSLGGVNTEAFF. The CDR3 nucleotides are TGCGCCAGCAGCTTGGGAGGGGTGAACACTGAAGCTTTCTTT.

The V and J genes are TRBV19 and TRBJ2-2; 7 bases map to TRBD1. The CDR3 covers 16 residues. V shed 6 bases and J 3 bases; nucleotides not matched to a gene: 10. CDR1 is LNHDA, CDR2 SQIVND, per germline (reference sequence). The CDR3 coding sequence is TGTGCCAGTAGGGTTCGGACAGGTCTAGACACCGGGGAGCTGTTTTTT. This translates into CASRVRTGLDTGELFF.

This clone was recorded once. The V call is TRBV9, the J call TRBJ1-4; D is possibly TRBD1 (5 bases). Trimming pared 4 bases from V and 4 bases from J, leaving 14 bases between. The germline V gene encodes CDR1 SGDLS and CDR2 YYNGEE. The length of the CDR3 is 15 residues. The CDR3: CASSPQGIGNEKLFF. In nucleotides, the CDR3 is TGTGCCAGCAGCCCCCAGGGAATCGGTAATGAAAAACTGTTTTTT.

The chain carries TRBV28 and TRBJ2-7; 7 bases match TRBD1. This CDR3 has 14 residues. Germline assignment: CDR1 MDHEN and CDR2 SYDVKM. After removal of 6 bases from V and 0 bases from J, the junction contained 5 bases not matched to a gene. DNA of the CDR3: TGTGCCAGCAGGACAGGGCCCAGCTCCTACGAGCAGTACTTC. Its translation: CASRTGPSSYEQYF.

The rearrangement links TRBV19 to TRBJ2-1; D uncertain. V lost 4 bases, J lost 8 bases, and 21 bases lay in between. The CDR3 runs to 16 residues. The germline V gene encodes CDR1 LNHDA and CDR2 SQIVND (reference sequence). This chain's CDR3 is CASSTKAYPLLYEQFF. The CDR3 coding sequence is TGTGCCAGTAGTACTAAGGCCTACCCTTTGTTATATGAGCAGTTCTTC.

This clone was observed a few times. The chain links TRBV7-7 to TRBJ1-3; the D is unclear. With 5 bases removed from V and 4 bases from J, the gap between germline ends came to 9 bases. This CDR3 spans 13 amino acids. Germline CDR1 is SSHAT and CDR2 is FNYEAQ (reference sequence). The CDR3 region is CASSPGPGNTIYF. The CDR3 DNA reads as TGTGCCAGCAGCCCCGGCCCAGGAAACACCATATATTTT.

The J gene is TRBJ2-1, the V gene TRBV7-3; 9 bases are shared with TRBD2. The CDR3 is 16 residues long. Germline CDR1 reads SGHTA; CDR2 reads FQGTGA. V shed 1 base, J shed 7 bases, and the junction held 8 bases outside the gene matches. The CDR3 region is CASSLNGGRAGNEQFF. The CDR3 DNA reads TGTGCCAGCAGCTTAAATGGCGGGAGGGCCGGGAATGAGCAGTTCTTC.

This clone occurred once. The V gene is TRBV5-6, the J gene TRBJ2-7; the match to TRBD1 covers 12 bases. V shed 4 bases, J shed 0 bases, and the junction held 11 bases outside the gene matches. Germline CDR1 reads SGHDT; CDR2 reads YYEEEE. The CDR3 runs to 18 residues. This chain's CDR3 is CASSKGQGAGGISYEQYF. The CDR3 DNA sequence: TGTGCCAGCAGCAAGGGACAGGGGGCTGGAGGTATCTCCTACGAGCAGTACTTC.

This rearrangement joins TRBV5-1 to TRBJ2-1, with D perhaps TRBD2 (6 bases). Between the trimmed V and J ends, which lost 5 bases and 6 bases, there was a span of 18 bases. This CDR3 spans 15 amino acids. Looked up from germline, CDR1 is SGHRS and CDR2 is YFSETQ. CDR3 DNA: TGCGCCAGCAGAGGGCTCCAGCGGGCCAGCAATGAGCAGTTCTTC. As protein: CASRGLQRASNEQFF.

The V gene is TRBV30, the J gene TRBJ2-6, with D hard to call. V was clipped by 0 bases and J by 0 bases, with 3 bases between them. Germline V CDR1 and CDR2: GTSNPN, SVGIG (reference sequence). This CDR3 region has 14 residues. The CDR3 bases are TGTGCCTGGAGTGTGAGCTCTGGGGCCAACGTCCTGACTTTC. Protein: CAWSVSSGANVLTF. Full variable domain (missing parts from reference TRBV30 and TRBJ2-6): SQTIHQWPATLVQPVGSPLSLECTVEGTSNPNLYWYRQAAGRGLQLLFYSVGIGQISSEVPQNLSASRPQDRQFILSSKKLLLSDSGFYLCAWSVSSGANVLTFGAGSRLTVL.

The rearrangement uses TRBV2 and TRBJ1-5; 7 positions match TRBD1. The germline V gene encodes CDR1 SNHLY and CDR2 FYNNEI. Trimming cost V 6 bases and J 4 bases; bases outside gene matches: 12. The CDR3 loop spans 16 amino acids. The CDR3 is CASSWGPGQPNQPQHF. CDR3 bases: TGTGCCAGCAGCTGGGGCCCGGGACAGCCGAATCAGCCCCAGCATTTT.

The chain joins TRBV5-6 to TRBJ1-2; 9 nucleotides align to TRBD1. After removal of 0 bases from V and 6 bases from J, the junction contained 6 bases not matched to a gene. In germline, CDR1 is SGHDT, CDR2 YYEEEE. CDR3 size: 15 residues. CDR3 sequence reads: CASSLGDRVGHGYTF. The CDR3 DNA is TGTGCCAGCAGCTTGGGGGACAGGGTCGGGCATGGCTACACCTTC.

This sequence joins TRBV7-2 and TRBJ1-4; the D is unclear. Per germline, CDR1 SGHTA and CDR2 FQGNSA. V lost 3 bases to trimming and J lost 8 bases, with 13 bases between them. This CDR3 is built from 14 residues. The CDR3: CASSFGPGQEKLFF. The CDR3 nucleotides read TGTGCCAGCAGCTTTGGGCCGGGCCAGGAAAAACTGTTTTTT. Variable domain in full (rest from reference TRBV7-2 and TRBJ1-4): GAGVSQSPSNKVTEKGKDVELRCDPISGHTALYWYRQSLGQGLEFLIYFQGNSAPDKSGLPSDRFSAERTGGSVSTLTIQRTQQEDSAVYLCASSFGPGQEKLFFGSGTQLSVL.